Following are 11 T cell receptor beta chains from one sample sequenced in a study of blood T cells in healthy people across ages. Sample-barcoded 5' priming and a J-beta primer mix drove a second PCR of roughly 7 to 11 cycles. TCRdb passed the 5' RACE reads through MiXCR, listing each CDR3 protein once. The sample holds around 800,000 distinct CDR3 sequences; about 26% are singletons and the top ten take about 3%. This same sample was also taken into another study, of T cells of mothers and their children.

The source material was blood. Every receptor here comes from a boy between 5 and 17 years old in good health.

This clonotype was detected only a few times. The rearrangement joins TRBV19 to TRBJ2-7; no clear D. The germline V gene has CDR1 LNHDA and CDR2 SQIVND (reference sequence). This CDR3 has 14 residues. Trimming pared 4 bases from V and 5 bases from J, leaving 15 bases between. This CDR3 reads CASSKAGTTHEQYF. The CDR3, as DNA: TGTGCCAGTAGTAAGGCAGGTACAACCCACGAGCAGTACTTC.

This clonotype was seen only a few times. The V and J genes are TRBV6-2 or TRBV6-3 and TRBJ2-7, with TRBD1 identical over 10 bases. The trim removed 6 bases at V and 5 bases at J, leaving 7 bases unmatched. This CDR3 has 14 amino acids. Germline V gene data show CDR1 as MNHEY and CDR2 as SVGEGT. In nucleotides, the CDR3 is TGTGCCAGCAGGGATGGGACAGGGGTACACGAGCAGTACTTC. Translating it yields CASRDGTGVHEQYF.

This chain connects TRBV20-1 to TRBJ2-3; tentatively, D is TRBD1 or TRBD2 (5 bases each). Trimming removed 5 bases from V and 3 bases from J, with 15 bases in between. In germline, CDR1 is DFQATT, CDR2 SNEGSKA (reference sequence). CDR3 length: 14 amino acids. CDR3 amino acids: CSADGRGVTDTQYF. CDR3 sequence (DNA): TGCAGTGCTGACGGACGAGGGGTTACAGATACGCAGTATTTT.

This chain joins TRBV20-1 and TRBJ2-7; D gene unclear. In germline, CDR1 is DFQATT, CDR2 SNEGSKA (reference sequence). V gave up 5 bases and J gave up 2 bases, with 7 bases separating them. The CDR3 contains 11 residues. The CDR3 DNA reads as TGCAGTGCTTCTACCCCCTACGAGCAGTACTTC. This gives the protein CSASTPYEQYF.

The gene calls are TRBV4-1 and TRBJ2-5, with D possibly being TRBD2 (7 bases). Matching the DNA end better, TRBJ2-1 makes the J call doubtful. The CDR3 has 20 amino acids. Germline values: CDR1 MGHRA, CDR2 YSYEKL. DNA for the CDR3: TGCGCCAGCAGCCACCGCTCCTACGGGACCTCGCGGGGGCCCTCCTTTGAGCAGTTCTTC. Protein: CASSHRSYGTSRGPSFEQFF.

There are a few counts of this clonotype. V usage is TRBV7-2 and J usage is TRBJ2-5, with D perhaps TRBD1 or TRBD2 (5 bases each). Per germline, CDR1 SGHTA and CDR2 FQGNSA. The CDR3 runs 17 residues. The germline V and J ends were trimmed by 4 bases and 1 base, with 19 bases remaining between them. This CDR3 reads CASSSDTNWGSQETQYF. CDR3 DNA: TGTGCCAGCAGCTCCGACACCAATTGGGGGAGCCAAGAGACCCAGTACTTC.

CDR3 loop: CASSLIVAGRETQYF. The DNA for the CDR3 is TGTGCCAGCAGTTTAATAGTAGCGGGGCGGGAGACCCAGTACTTC. This rearrangement joins TRBV27 to TRBJ2-5, with TRBD2 identical over 8 bases. From germline, CDR1 is MNHEY and CDR2 SMNVEV (reference sequence). J gave up 5 bases and V 2 bases, and 7 bases lay outside the gene matches. The CDR3 is made up of 15 amino acids.

V gene TRBV14 combines with J gene TRBJ1-6, with D possibly TRBD1 on 5 matching bases. The CDR3 totals 18 residues. The germline V gene has CDR1 SGHDN and CDR2 FVKESK. The ends were cut back, 2 bases at V and 0 bases at J, with 14 bases in the middle. CDR3 protein: CASSQNLGGLSYNSPLHF. The CDR3 coding sequence is TGTGCCAGCAGCCAAAATCTGGGGGGTCTCTCCTATAATTCACCCCTCCACTTT.

Only a few counts were recorded for this clonotype. V is TRBV6-6 and J is TRBJ1-4; D is possibly TRBD1 (6 bases). Trimming removed 0 bases at V and 7 bases at J, with 9 bases between. CDR3 size: 14 residues. Germline V CDR1 and CDR2: MNHNY, SVGAGI (reference sequence). The CDR3 sequence is CASSYSTGSEKLFF. The CDR3 DNA reads TGTGCCAGCAGTTACTCGACAGGCTCTGAAAAACTGTTTTTT.

This clonotype showed up just a few times. V is TRBV10-3 and J is TRBJ2-1; the D is unclear. The ends were cut back, 0 bases at V and 8 bases at J, with 5 bases in the middle. The CDR3 spans 12 residues. Per germline, CDR1 ENHRY and CDR2 SYGVKD. CDR3 loop: CAISESGDEQFF. Here the CDR3 DNA reads TGTGCCATCAGTGAGTCGGGTGATGAGCAGTTCTTC.

This chain joins TRBV5-6 and TRBJ2-3; possible D gene TRBD2, 6 bases. V was trimmed by 1 base and J by 1 base, leaving 10 bases between them. CDR1 and CDR2 from the germline V gene are SGHDT and YYEEEE. The CDR3 is made up of 15 amino acids. CDR3 amino acids: CASSLPAGRTDTQYF. Here the CDR3 DNA reads TGTGCCAGCAGCTTGCCGGCGGGGCGCACAGATACGCAGTATTTT.